This T cell receptor beta chain appears in the sequencing data of a study of technical replicates of blood from several donors. The CDR3 is 16 residues long. The V gene's germline CDR1 is MDHEN and CDR2 SYDVKM. Trimming stripped 7 bases from V and 3 bases from J, with 22 bases between. Libraries were prepared by immunoSEQ multiplex PCR; TCRdb keeps only in-frame clonotypes and omits some of them. This table holds 55,000 to 80,000 clones, 90% to 95% found once. The source material was T cells isolated from PBMCs. The V call is TRBV28, the J call TRBJ2-7; tentatively, D is TRBD1 (6 bases). This TCR was sampled from a human donor in good health. CDR3 coding DNA: TGTGCCAGCAACCTGGGGATGCAGGGGACGGACTACGAGCAGTACTTC. Translation gives CASNLGMQGTDYEQYF.